The 24 T cell receptor beta chains in this list originate from one sample, sequenced in a study of T cell responses to AZD1222 COVID-19 vaccine. Profiled with immunoSEQ multiplex PCR; TCRdb holds only in-frame clones, not every one. The sample gives 120,000 to 150,000 clones, about 92% of which show up once; around 1.9% is in the top ten. The input for sequencing was peripheral blood, taken on day 0 of AZD1222 vaccination. These receptors all come from an adult in good health.

This clone was counted a single time. The chain is built from TRBV24-1 and TRBJ1-5; tentative D call: TRBD1 (6 bases). Germline CDR1 KGHDR, CDR2 SFDVKD. The germline V and J ends were trimmed by 3 bases and 7 bases, with 12 bases remaining between them. The CDR3 has 14 residues. The CDR3 sequence is CATSDGGGQQPQHF. As DNA, the CDR3 is TGTGCCACCAGTGATGGGGGCGGCCAGCAGCCCCAGCATTTT.

V is TRBV5-4 and J is TRBJ2-2; D unclear. V lost 5 bases to trimming and J lost 1 base, with 0 bases between them. The germline V gene has CDR1 SGHNT and CDR2 YYREEE (reference sequence). There are 11 residues in the CDR3. The CDR3 coding sequence is TGTGCCAGCAGGAACACCGGGGAGCTGTTTTTT. Translated, it gives CASRNTGELFF.

The chain recombines TRBV15 with TRBJ2-7, with 8 bases aligning to TRBD2. V was pared by 5 bases and J by 5 bases, with 5 bases of the junction left unmatched. The germline V gene has CDR1 LNHNV and CDR2 YYDKDF (reference sequence). The CDR3 length is 13 residues. The CDR3 DNA reads as TGTGCCACCAGCCGAGCGGGAGCCCACGAGCAGTACTTC. Residues: CATSRAGAHEQYF.

J is TRBJ1-2 and V is TRBV6-6; TRBD1 aligns across 7 bases. Germline CDR1 and CDR2: MNHNY and SVGAGI (reference sequence). The CDR3 sequence is 15 residues long. V gave up 5 bases and J gave up 5 bases; unmatched junction bases: 11. CDR3 residues: CASSSDLAGGYGYTF. In nucleotides, the CDR3 is TGTGCCAGCAGTAGCGACTTGGCAGGGGGGTATGGCTACACCTTC.

The chain employs TRBV27 and TRBJ1-6; 7 bases align to TRBD1. From germline, CDR1 is MNHEY and CDR2 SMNVEV (reference sequence). The CDR3 extends over 14 amino acids. Trimming took 2 bases from V and 7 from J; bases not matched to a gene: 2. CDR3 residues: CASSLKQGNSPLHF. The CDR3 DNA follows: TGTGCCAGCAGTTTAAAACAGGGGAATTCACCCCTCCACTTT.

The chain recombines TRBV5-1 with TRBJ1-2; TRBD1 is a possible D gene (5 bases). Trimming left V 4 bases short and J 0 bases short, with 10 bases between. The CDR3 covers 14 residues. Germline V gives CDR1 SGHRS, CDR2 YFSETQ. The chain's CDR3 is CASSTTTANYGYTF. CDR3 coding DNA: TGCGCCAGCAGCACTACGACAGCTAACTATGGCTACACCTTC.

This chain uses TRBV2 with TRBJ2-1; TRBD2 aligns across 10 bases. Unmatched junction bases numbered 14, after V lost 7 bases and J lost 2 bases. Germline-derived CDR1 and CDR2 are SNHLY and FYNNEI. This CDR3 spans 18 amino acids. The CDR3 region has the DNA TGTGCCAGCAAGGACGTAGCGGGGGGCTCCACCACCTACAATGAGCAGTTCTTC. Encoded protein: CASKDVAGGSTTYNEQFF.

V usage is TRBV7-8 and J usage is TRBJ2-3, with a weak D call TRBD1 (5 bases). With 1 base removed from V and 10 bases from J, the gap between germline ends came to 6 bases. Per germline, CDR1 SGHVS and CDR2 FQNEAQ. CDR3 size: 11 residues. Here the CDR3 DNA reads TGTGCCAGCAGCTTAGAGGGGTCGCAGTATTTT. Its translation is CASSLEGSQYF.

The rearrangement joins TRBV29-1 to TRBJ1-2; D gene uncertain. The ends were cut back, 1 base at V and 0 bases at J, with 9 bases in the middle. Germline CDR1 and CDR2: SQVTM and ANQGSEA. The CDR3 has 14 amino acids. The CDR3 nucleotides read TGCAGCGTTGAAGTAGGGCCTGCTAACTATGGCTACACCTTC. Translation gives CSVEVGPANYGYTF.

This rearrangement joins TRBV7-2 to TRBJ2-7; no clear D gene. CDR3 length equals 13 residues. Germline CDR1 reads SGHTA; CDR2 reads FQGNSA. The germline V and J ends were trimmed by 6 bases and 3 bases, with 12 bases remaining between them. The CDR3 loop is CASRLSASYEQYF. In nucleotides, the CDR3 is TGTGCCAGCAGACTCTCCGCAAGCTACGAGCAGTACTTC.

The chain carries TRBV6-5 and TRBJ1-5; 7 bases are a match to TRBD1. The CDR3 spans 14 residues. The J segment lost 3 bases and the V segment lost 6 bases, leaving 5 bases of the junction unmatched. The germline CDR1 and CDR2 sequences are MNHEY and SVGAGI. The CDR3: CASSLQGPNQPQHF. The DNA for the CDR3 is TGTGCCAGCAGCCTACAGGGGCCCAATCAGCCCCAGCATTTT.

In DNA, the CDR3 is TGTGCCAGCAGCCAAGGGCTAGCGGGAAACACCGGGGAGCTGTTTTTT. Residues: CASSQGLAGNTGELFF. V and J are TRBV3-1 (or the pseudogene TRBV3-2) and TRBJ2-2, with 9 positions matching TRBD2. CDR1 and CDR2 (germline): LGHDT, YNNKEL (reference sequence). V shed 1 base and J 2 bases; nucleotides not matched to a gene: 2. CDR3 length: 16 amino acids.

This clone appeared once. This CDR3 is also generated by other DNA sequences in the sample. This chain connects TRBV5-1 to TRBJ1-2; 8 bases are a match to TRBD1. Germline V gives CDR1 SGHRS, CDR2 YFSETQ. The CDR3 is made up of 15 amino acids. V was pared by 2 bases and J by 2 bases, with 5 bases of the junction left unmatched. CDR3 sequence (DNA): TGCGCCAGCAGCTTAGGGGACAGGAAGAACTATGGCTACACCTTC. This codes for CASSLGDRKNYGYTF.

The gene calls are TRBV5-6 and TRBJ1-5; D remains ambiguous. CDR3 length: 13 amino acids. CDR1 is SGHDT and CDR2 is YYEEEE in the germline V gene. Trimming stripped 1 base from V and 7 bases from J, with 9 bases between. CDR3 DNA: TGTGCCAGCAGCTTGTCTCCGGGCCAGCCCCAGCATTTT. This gives the protein CASSLSPGQPQHF.

The chain combines TRBV29-1 with TRBJ2-7; the match to TRBD2 covers 7 bases. Trimming took 5 bases from V and 5 from J; bases not matched to a gene: 15. The CDR3 covers 15 residues. In germline, CDR1 is SQVTM, CDR2 ANQGSEA. Here the CDR3 DNA reads TGCAGCGTTTTGCCCCCGGGGAGGGAGGAACACGAGCAGTACTTC. Its translation: CSVLPPGREEHEQYF.

In its sample, this clone was seen once. The chain links TRBV7-6 to TRBJ1-5; 8 bases line up with TRBD1. J was trimmed by 4 bases and V by 6 bases; bases with no gene match: 8. The CDR3 is 15 amino acids. Germline V CDR1 and CDR2: SGHVS, FNYEAQ. CDR3 amino acids: CASSIDRGENQPQHF. The CDR3 coding sequence is TGTGCCAGCAGTATAGACAGGGGCGAGAATCAGCCCCAGCATTTT.

The chain links TRBV20-1 to TRBJ1-1; tentative D call: TRBD1 (5 bases). Germline-derived CDR1 and CDR2 are DFQATT and SNEGSKA (reference sequence). Trimming took 3 bases from V and 1 from J, leaving 12 bases between them. The length of the CDR3 is 14 residues. CDR3 protein: CSASDGGWNTEAFF. The CDR3, as DNA: TGCAGTGCTAGTGACGGGGGGTGGAACACTGAAGCTTTCTTT.

The rearrangement uses TRBV11-2 and TRBJ2-3, with D unresolved. Germline V gene sequence: CDR1 SGHAT, CDR2 FQNNGV. Trimming removed 7 bases at V and 8 bases at J, with 16 bases between. The CDR3 covers 13 residues. DNA of the CDR3: TGTGCCAGCATCCCGGGTACGACGGGTACGCAGTATTTT. The encoded protein is CASIPGTTGTQYF. The variable domain in full, with the rest retrieved from reference TRBV11-2 and TRBJ2-3, is EAGVAQSPRYKIIEKRQSVAFWCNPISGHATLYWYQQILGQGPKLLIQFQNNGVVDDSQLPKDRFSAERLKGVDSTLKIQPAKLEDSAVYLCASIPGTTGTQYFGPGTRLTVL.

This chain uses TRBV5-1 with TRBJ1-1; D unresolved. Trimming took off 0 bases at V and 4 bases at J, with 13 bases between the two ends. The CDR3 extends over 15 amino acids. Germline values: CDR1 SGHRS, CDR2 YFSETQ. CDR3 coding DNA: TGCGCCAGCAGCTTGGATGATACCCGCGGCACTGAAGCTTTCTTT. It translates to CASSLDDTRGTEAFF.

The chain joins TRBV7-2 to TRBJ2-7; 9 nucleotides agree with TRBD2. In germline, CDR1 is SGHTA, CDR2 FQGNSA. The CDR3 has 13 residues. V was clipped by 0 bases and J by 9 bases; unmatched bases: 3. The CDR3 DNA reads TGTGCCAGCAGCTTAGCGCCAGCGGGGGGGCAGTACTTC. This sequence encodes CASSLAPAGGQYF.

The rearrangement joins TRBV6-5 to TRBJ1-3; 7 bases are shared with TRBD1. The CDR3 runs to 14 residues. The germline gives CDR1 MNHEY, CDR2 SVGAGI. The junction had 7 bases not matched to a gene; V was cut back by 7 bases and J by 4 bases. For the CDR3, the DNA is TGTGCCAGCACCCCAGGGGGGGGAGGAAACACCATATATTTT. Its translation is CASTPGGGGNTIYF.

CDR3 loop: CASSDQPTNYGYTF. The CDR3 DNA follows: TGTGCCAGCAGTGATCAGCCCACTAACTATGGCTACACCTTC. J is TRBJ1-2 and V is TRBV2; D remains ambiguous. CDR3 length equals 14 residues. V shed 3 bases and J shed 0 bases, with 8 bases lying between them. Germline V lookup: CDR1 SNHLY, CDR2 FYNNEI.

The chain couples TRBV7-9 to TRBJ2-3, with TRBD1 as a possible D gene (5 bases). The germline V gene has CDR1 SEHNR and CDR2 FQNEAQ (reference sequence). Trimming shortened V by 5 bases and J by 0 bases, and 12 bases separated the two germline ends. This CDR3 contains 15 residues. For the CDR3, the DNA is TGTGCCAGCAGCCGAGACAGTTTGAGCACAGATACGCAGTATTTT. It encodes CASSRDSLSTDTQYF.

The chain carries TRBV30 and TRBJ1-2; D uncertain. This CDR3 spans 14 amino acids. Trimming took 0 bases from V and 3 from J, leaving 11 bases between them. Germline V lookup: CDR1 GTSNPN, CDR2 SVGIG (reference sequence). CDR3 nucleotides: TGTGCCTGGAGTGTAGATAGGGAATACTATGGCTACACCTTC. Translation: CAWSVDREYYGYTF.